Listed below are T cell receptor beta chains from one sample, sequenced in a study of T cells in Graves' hyperthyroidism and ophthalmopathy. TCRdb redid the calling of the multiplex PCR reads with MiXCR, one entry per CDR3 protein. The sample holds hundreds of thousands of distinct CDR3 sequences, over 10% seen once. Sequences were obtained from blood. Receptor source: a woman aged 18-30 years with Graves' hyperthyroidism. Each CDR3 is given with its conserved first and last residue. D genes are given only for firm matches. Only part of the rows carry a size: once, few, many, or a class if the clone is expanded.

clone_size d_call j_call v_call cdr3_nt cdr3_aa
many NA TRBJ2-7 TRBV27 TGTGCCAGCAGTTTCTCGCGGAGGTCCTACGAGCAGTACTTC CASSFSRRSYEQYF
NA TRBD1 TRBJ1-2 TRBV6-2/TRBV6-3 TGTGCCAGCAGACCACTGGACAGGGGGGTAAACTATGGCTACACCTTC CASRPLDRGVNYGYTF
many NA TRBJ2-3 TRBV7-3 TGTGCCAGCGCGGAACTAGCCATAGACACAGATACGCAGTATTTT CASAELAIDTDTQYF
many NA TRBJ1-2 TRBV30 TGTGCCTGGAGTGATGGGGTTGGCTACACCTTC CAWSDGVGYTF
many TRBD2 TRBJ2-7 TRBV20-1 TGCAGTGCTAGTGGACTAGCGGCCGGCTCCTACGAGCAGTACTTC CSASGLAAGSYEQYF
few TRBD1 TRBJ1-5 TRBV7-9 TGTGCCAGCAGCGTGACAGGGGCTAGTCAGCCCCAGCATTTT CASSVTGASQPQHF
few NA TRBJ2-1 TRBV7-9 TGTGCCAGCAGCATGGACAGCGCGGAGCAGTTCTTC CASSMDSAEQFF
few TRBD1 TRBJ1-5 TRBV19 TGTGCCAGTAGACCTACAGTGGTGACAGGGGGCTTCTATCAGCCCCAGCATTTT CASRPTVVTGGFYQPQHF
many NA TRBJ2-7 TRBV20-1 TGCAGTGCTAGAGTCAAGAGCAGCTACGAGCAGTACTTC CSARVKSSYEQYF
many NA TRBJ2-1 TRBV12-3/TRBV12-4 TGTGCCAGCACCCTAAACAATGAGCAGTTCTTC CASTLNNEQFF
many TRBD2 TRBJ2-7 TRBV5-1 TGCGCCAGCAGCTTTAGCGGGGCCCACGAGCAGTACTTC CASSFSGAHEQYF
many TRBD2 TRBJ2-7 TRBV3-1 TGTGCCAGCAGCCCGGGAGGTTTCTACGAGCAGTACTTC CASSPGGFYEQYF
many TRBD1 TRBJ1-2 TRBV7-2 TGTGCCAGCAGCTTATCGGGACAGTTCTATGGCTACACCTTC CASSLSGQFYGYTF
few TRBD1 TRBJ1-6 TRBV6-1 TGTGCCAGCAGAACAGGGGGGAATTCACCCCTCCACTTT CASRTGGNSPLHF
many NA TRBJ1-6 TRBV2 TGTGCCAGCAGTGGAGGGGGTAAGGATTCACCCCTCCACTTT CASSGGGKDSPLHF
NA NA TRBJ2-1 TRBV7-9 TGTGCCAGCAGCTCCCTGGGGAGCGGTAGAAGTGAGCAGTTCTTC CASSSLGSGRSEQFF
many NA TRBJ1-2 TRBV5-8 TGTGCCAGCAGCTTGCGGCAGGGTAACTATGGCTACACCTTC CASSLRQGNYGYTF
many NA TRBJ1-2 TRBV11-2 TGTGCCAGCAGCTTAGCCAGGGGAGGCGGCTACACCTTC CASSLARGGGYTF
many NA TRBJ1-2 TRBV28 TGTGCCAGCAGTTTATACAGGGCCTTGAGCTACACCTTC CASSLYRALSYTF
few NA TRBJ2-2 TRBV5-1 TGCGCCACCACTGGATGGGGGGAAACGAACACCGGGGGGCTGTTTTTT CATTGWGETNTGGLFF
NA NA TRBJ2-5 TRBV25-1 TGTGCCAGCAGTCGGGGGTGGGAGACCCAGTACTTC CASSRGWETQYF
many NA TRBJ1-1 TRBV6-1 TGTGCCAGCAGTAGGTGGGGGGGAACTGAAGCTTTCTTT CASSRWGGTEAFF
NA NA TRBJ1-3 TRBV3-1 TGTGCCAGCAGCCAAGATTTCGGGGTTCTGCCTGGAAACACCATATATTTT CASSQDFGVLPGNTIYF
NA TRBD2 TRBJ2-5 TRBV3-1 TGTGCCAGCAGCCAAGCGGCGACTAGCGGGGTGAAAAGTATGGCCCAGTACTTC CASSQAATSGVKSMAQYF
NA NA TRBJ2-2 TRBV25-1 TGTGCCAGCAGTGACCTCGACACGAATCAAAACACCGGGGAGCTGTTTTTT CASSDLDTNQNTGELFF
few TRBD1 TRBJ1-1 TRBV5-1 TGCGCCAGCAGCTTAGGACAGGGGGCGATGAACACTGAAGCTTTCTTT CASSLGQGAMNTEAFF
NA NA TRBJ1-1 TRBV11-1 TGCGCCAGCAGCATCGGCTTGGGCCAGATCAACACTGAAGCTTTCTTT CASSIGLGQINTEAFF
many NA TRBJ2-2 TRBV2 TGTGCCAGCAGTGACAGGCCCCTCATTTTT CASSDRPLIF
many NA TRBJ2-7 TRBV7-9 TGTGCCAGCAGCTTTGACCCAGGGACCTACGAGCAGTACTTC CASSFDPGTYEQYF
NA TRBD2 TRBJ2-5 TRBV3-1 TGTGCCAGCAGCCCCCCGGTGGGACTAGCGGGGCAAGAGACCCAGTACTTC CASSPPVGLAGQETQYF
many NA TRBJ1-1 TRBV2 TGTGCCAGCAGTCCTCGGGACATTTCTGAAGCTTTCTTT CASSPRDISEAFF
many TRBD2 TRBJ2-7 TRBV20-1 TGCAGTGCTAGTACCGTCCGGACTAGCGGGAGAGGCCTACGCTACGAGCAGTACTTC CSASTVRTSGRGLRYEQYF
many NA TRBJ2-1 TRBV12-3/TRBV12-4 TGTGCCAGCAGTTTAAGGGGACGAGGGGAGGCTGAGCAGTTCTTC CASSLRGRGEAEQFF
many NA TRBJ2-1 TRBV20-1 TGCAGTGCTAGAGCTAGGCGAAACTACAATGAGCAGTTCTTC CSARARRNYNEQFF
many NA TRBJ1-4 TRBV6-1 TGTGCCGTCGATCCAGAGAAGCTCTTGTATAAGGAACTGTTTTTT CAVDPEKLLYKELFF
many NA TRBJ2-3 TRBV28 TGTGCCAGCAGTTTGCCGGGAAACACAGATACGCAGTATTTT CASSLPGNTDTQYF
NA TRBD1 TRBJ1-1 TRBV5-6 TGTGCCAGCAGCCAAGACGGGACAGGGTGGGGAACTGAAGCTTTCTTT CASSQDGTGWGTEAFF
NA TRBD2 TRBJ2-7 TRBV20-1 TGCAGTGCTAGAGGACTAGCCGGAGAGGTACGGGGCGAGCAGTACTTC CSARGLAGEVRGEQYF
many NA TRBJ2-3 TRBV15 TGTGCCACCAGCATAAGCAACACAGATACGCAGTATTTT CATSISNTDTQYF
many NA TRBJ2-7 TRBV13 TGTGCCAGCAGCGTCGGACAGGCGACTAGCGAGCAGTACTTC CASSVGQATSEQYF
many TRBD2 TRBJ2-5 TRBV11-2 TGTGCCAGCAGCCACCGGGGGGGGTCCAGCAAGAAAAGGGGAGAGACCCAGTACTTC CASSHRGGSSKKRGETQYF
many TRBD2 TRBJ2-3 TRBV2 TGTGCCAGCGCGGGACTAGCGGCCTACACAGATACGCAGTATTTT CASAGLAAYTDTQYF
many TRBD2 TRBJ2-3 TRBV18 TGTGCCAGCTCACCGGTCCTAGCGGGAGGCACAGATACGCAGTATTTT CASSPVLAGGTDTQYF
few NA TRBJ1-5 TRBV9 TGTGCCAGCAGCGTAGCAGGGGCCGCCGGGCCCCAGCATTTT CASSVAGAAGPQHF
many NA TRBJ1-5 TRBV19 TGTGCCAGTAGCAGGGAGGGGGGTTATCAGCCCCAGCATTTT CASSREGGYQPQHF
many TRBD1 TRBJ1-3 TRBV27 TGTGCCAGCAGTCAGGGGGCGGCTGGAAACACCATATATTTT CASSQGAAGNTIYF
NA NA TRBJ1-5 TRBV28 TGTGCCAGCAGTTTCCCGGGCGGGGGGCCAAGCAATCAGCCCCAGCATTTT CASSFPGGGPSNQPQHF
many NA TRBJ2-1 TRBV28 TGTGCCAGCAGTTATCCCCGAGACCGGAATGAGCAGTTCTTC CASSYPRDRNEQFF
NA NA TRBJ1-1 TRBV20-1 TGCAGTGCTAGAGATCTAGACGGGAACACTGAAGCTTTCTTT CSARDLDGNTEAFF